The 21 T cell receptor beta chains listed next were all sequenced from one sample in a study of T cell responses to AZD1222 COVID-19 vaccine (dated by TCRdb to about 2021). The label giving this sample's time point can be read as: baseline before first vaccination. To prepare the library, the immunoSEQ multiplex PCR assay was applied. Here the immuneACCESS table is served through TCRdb, limited to in-frame sequences with V and J called. Missing clones are a known gap in these copies; in checked studies unresolved V genes cover under half, and the rest lacks a known reason. Across this sample there are some 130,000 clones, with roughly 89% seen only once. Clones ranked in the top ten supply 1.5% to 2% of the sample. Specimen: peripheral blood, collected on day 0 of AZD1222 vaccination. These receptors were taken from an adult in good health.

The chain employs TRBV28 and TRBJ2-7; no firm D call. Per the germline V gene, CDR1 is MDHEN and CDR2 is SYDVKM. The CDR3 is 12 residues long. The V and J ends lost 3 bases and 7 bases respectively, with 10 bases between them. The CDR3 region has the DNA TGTGCCAGCAGTTTCTCCTGGGATGAGCAGTACTTC. The encoded protein is CASSFSWDEQYF.

The V call is TRBV19, the J call TRBJ1-3; D is uncertain. Germline assignment: CDR1 LNHDA and CDR2 SQIVND (reference sequence). The CDR3 length is 13 residues. V was trimmed by 7 bases and J by 0 bases, leaving 7 bases between them. The CDR3 sequence is CASTTRSGNTIYF. The CDR3 bases are TGTGCCAGTACAACCCGCTCTGGAAACACCATATATTTT.

This chain joins TRBV7-2 and TRBJ1-5; TRBD1 is a possible D gene (5 bases). Trimming cost V 0 bases and J 3 bases, with 12 bases left between them. From germline, CDR1 is SGHTA and CDR2 FQGNSA. CDR3 length: 16 residues. The CDR3 protein is CASSLASGLNNQPQHF. The CDR3, as DNA: TGTGCCAGCAGCTTAGCGTCGGGACTGAACAATCAGCCCCAGCATTTT.

This clone was picked up one time. This sequence joins TRBV7-9 and TRBJ2-1, with D perhaps matching TRBD2 (5 bases). Germline V gives CDR1 SEHNR, CDR2 FQNEAQ (reference sequence). V dropped 4 bases and J dropped 3 bases, with 16 bases sitting between them. There are 16 residues in the CDR3. The DNA for the CDR3 is TGTGCCAGCAGCTCGGGATCCGCAGCCTTCTACAATGAGCAGTTCTTC. Encoded protein: CASSSGSAAFYNEQFF.

This chain connects TRBV28 to TRBJ2-1; TRBD1 agrees at 8 bases. Trimming at V came to 10 bases and at J to 9 bases, leaving 20 bases not matched to a gene. The CDR3 contains 16 residues. The germline V gene has CDR1 MDHEN and CDR2 SYDVKM. CDR3 protein: CATKAPGRGQGPEQFF. The CDR3 DNA reads as TGTGCCACGAAAGCCCCGGGCAGGGGGCAAGGCCCTGAGCAGTTCTTC.

The J gene is TRBJ2-1, the V gene TRBV2; possibly TRBD1 for D (6 bases). Trimming stripped 2 bases from V and 8 bases from J, with 19 bases between. The CDR3 is 16 residues long. Germline CDR1 reads SNHLY; CDR2 reads FYNNEI. The CDR3 loop reads CASSEWTALVNDEQFF. In DNA form, the CDR3 reads TGTGCCAGCAGTGAATGGACAGCCCTAGTAAACGATGAGCAGTTCTTC.

The rearrangement uses TRBV11-2 and TRBJ2-1, with 14 bases aligning to TRBD2. The CDR3 length is 18 residues. Germline V gene sequence: CDR1 SGHAT, CDR2 FQNNGV. V was pared by 4 bases and J by 4 bases, with 9 bases of the junction left unmatched. CDR3 protein: CASSYGLAGGRMYNEQFF. In DNA form, the CDR3 reads TGTGCCAGCAGCTATGGACTAGCGGGAGGACGGATGTACAATGAGCAGTTCTTC. The full variable domain, rest sourced from reference TRBV11-2 and TRBJ2-1, is EAGVAQSPRYKIIEKRQSVAFWCNPISGHATLYWYQQILGQGPKLLIQFQNNGVVDDSQLPKDRFSAERLKGVDSTLKIQPAKLEDSAVYLCASSYGLAGGRMYNEQFFGPGTRLTVL.

This rearrangement joins TRBV4-3 to TRBJ2-2; D unresolved. The CDR3 contains 15 residues. Between the trimmed V and J ends, which lost 0 bases and 6 bases, there was a span of 11 bases. Germline V gene lookup returns CDR1 LGHNA and CDR2 YSLEER. The CDR3 spells CASSQDRWGSGELFF. CDR3 in DNA: TGCGCCAGCAGCCAAGATCGTTGGGGATCCGGGGAGCTGTTTTTT.

This clone was seen just once. The chain is built from TRBV6-2 or TRBV6-3 and TRBJ2-5, with D perhaps TRBD1 (6 bases). In germline, CDR1 is MNHEY, CDR2 SVGEGT. Trimming stripped 2 bases from V and 1 base from J, with 8 bases between. The CDR3 spans 14 residues. CDR3 bases: TGTGCCAGCAGTTACCGGGACATCCAAGAGACCCAGTACTTC. It yields the protein CASSYRDIQETQYF.

The chain uses TRBV7-2 and TRBJ1-2, with a weak D call TRBD1 (5 bases). This CDR3 region has 16 residues. Germline assignment: CDR1 SGHTA and CDR2 FQGNSA. Trimming removed 0 bases at V and 6 bases at J, with 17 bases between. The CDR3 DNA follows: TGTGCCAGCAGCTTAGCGTCAGGGCGGGCCCCTAATGGCTACACCTTC. Translation: CASSLASGRAPNGYTF.

V usage is TRBV6-5 and J usage is TRBJ1-6, with 7 bases lining up with TRBD1. Per the germline V gene, CDR1 is MNHEY and CDR2 is SVGAGI. J lost 14 bases, V lost 5 bases, and 15 bases had no gene match. The CDR3 runs to 15 residues. Here the CDR3 reads CASSLNEGGPRSLHF. DNA of the CDR3: TGTGCCAGCAGTCTGAACGAAGGGGGCCCTCGGTCCCTCCACTTT.

This clone occurred a few times. The CDR3, as DNA: TGTGCCAGCAGCCTAGTTCCGACGGGGGGGCAAAATGAGCAGTTCTTC. It is translated as CASSLVPTGGQNEQFF. J is TRBJ2-1 and V is TRBV7-6; TRBD2 matches 8 bases. After removal of 5 bases from V and 7 bases from J, the junction contained 13 bases not matched to a gene. Germline loops: CDR1 SGHVS, CDR2 FNYEAQ. The CDR3 has 16 residues.

The CDR3 loop reads CASSKNRGNTIYF. The DNA of the CDR3 is TGTGCCAGCAGCAAGAACAGAGGAAACACCATATATTTT. This chain connects TRBV7-9 to TRBJ1-3; D call uncertain. CDR1 and CDR2 from the germline V gene are SEHNR and FQNEAQ (reference sequence). This CDR3 comprises 13 residues. V was pared by 5 bases and J by 4 bases, with 9 bases between.

Here the CDR3 reads CAWRGLAGGFGSEQFF. The CDR3 DNA reads as TGTGCCTGGAGAGGACTGGCGGGAGGGTTTGGTAGTGAGCAGTTCTTC. The rearrangement joins TRBV30 to TRBJ2-1, with 9 bases fitting TRBD2. Germline assignment: CDR1 GTSNPN and CDR2 SVGIG (reference sequence). J was trimmed by 9 bases and V by 3 bases; bases with no gene match: 15. There are 16 residues in the CDR3.

J is TRBJ2-1 and V is TRBV5-5; perhaps TRBD2 as D (6 bases). The germline V gene has CDR1 SGHKS and CDR2 YYEKEE (reference sequence). Trimming stripped 9 bases from V and 0 bases from J, with 22 bases between. This CDR3 has 17 residues. CDR3 DNA sequence: TGTGCCACCGAACCTAGCGTGGCGGCTTACTCCTACAATGAGCAGTTCTTC. Translating it yields CATEPSVAAYSYNEQFF.

This rearrangement joins TRBV6-5 to TRBJ1-1; D uncertain. Germline CDR1 and CDR2: MNHEY and SVGAGI. This CDR3 region has 12 residues. Trimming took off 8 bases at V and 4 bases at J, with 11 bases between the two ends. CDR3 amino acids: CASFERFTEAFF. CDR3 DNA sequence: TGTGCCAGCTTTGAGCGGTTCACTGAAGCTTTCTTT.

This clone occurred a few times. The chain links TRBV14 to TRBJ2-3, with D perhaps matching TRBD2 (6 bases). The length of the CDR3 is 16 residues. Germline-derived CDR1 and CDR2 are SGHDN and FVKESK. The V and J ends lost 0 bases and 2 bases respectively, with 12 bases between them. The CDR3 spells CASSQDRSGHTDTQYF. The DNA for the CDR3 is TGTGCCAGCAGCCAAGATCGAAGCGGGCACACAGATACGCAGTATTTT. The full variable domain, completed using reference TRBV14 and TRBJ2-3, is EAGVTQFPSHSVIEKGQTVTLRCDPISGHDNLYWYRRVMGKEIKFLLHFVKESKQDESGMPNNRFLAERTGGTYSTLKVQPAELEDSGVYFCASSQDRSGHTDTQYFGPGTRLTVL.

V usage is TRBV2 and J usage is TRBJ2-6; D not resolved. The CDR3 has 17 amino acids. From germline, CDR1 is SNHLY and CDR2 FYNNEI. V was cut by 1 base and J by 0 bases, with 10 bases left in between. This CDR3 reads CASSEGRRSSGANVLTF. As DNA, the CDR3 is TGTGCCAGCAGTGAAGGACGGAGATCCTCTGGGGCCAACGTCCTGACTTTC.

This sequence joins TRBV28 and TRBJ1-2; D possibly corresponds to TRBD1 (6 bases). Looked up from germline, CDR1 is MDHEN and CDR2 is SYDVKM. The CDR3 is 13 amino acids. V was trimmed by 6 bases and J by 2 bases, leaving 10 bases between them. Here the CDR3 DNA reads TGTGCCAGCAGAAGAGGGGGGAACTATGGCTACACCTTC. It translates to CASRRGGNYGYTF.

The rearrangement uses TRBV5-4 and TRBJ2-3, with 7 bases matching TRBD2. V lost 0 bases, J lost 0 bases, and 7 bases stayed unmatched. In germline, CDR1 is SGHNT, CDR2 YYREEE (reference sequence). There are 17 residues in the CDR3. CDR3: CASSLGLALTSTDTQYF. In DNA, the CDR3 is TGTGCCAGCAGCTTGGGACTAGCACTTACTAGCACAGATACGCAGTATTTT.

The chain recombines TRBV6-4 with TRBJ2-1, with D tentatively TRBD2 (6 bases). The CDR3 contains 15 residues. Trimming removed 0 bases at V and 8 bases at J, with 14 bases between. Germline V gene sequence: CDR1 MRHNA, CDR2 SNTAGT. CDR3 amino acids: CASSDSTRGGDEQFF. The CDR3 DNA reads TGTGCCAGCAGTGACTCGACGCGGGGCGGGGATGAGCAGTTCTTC.